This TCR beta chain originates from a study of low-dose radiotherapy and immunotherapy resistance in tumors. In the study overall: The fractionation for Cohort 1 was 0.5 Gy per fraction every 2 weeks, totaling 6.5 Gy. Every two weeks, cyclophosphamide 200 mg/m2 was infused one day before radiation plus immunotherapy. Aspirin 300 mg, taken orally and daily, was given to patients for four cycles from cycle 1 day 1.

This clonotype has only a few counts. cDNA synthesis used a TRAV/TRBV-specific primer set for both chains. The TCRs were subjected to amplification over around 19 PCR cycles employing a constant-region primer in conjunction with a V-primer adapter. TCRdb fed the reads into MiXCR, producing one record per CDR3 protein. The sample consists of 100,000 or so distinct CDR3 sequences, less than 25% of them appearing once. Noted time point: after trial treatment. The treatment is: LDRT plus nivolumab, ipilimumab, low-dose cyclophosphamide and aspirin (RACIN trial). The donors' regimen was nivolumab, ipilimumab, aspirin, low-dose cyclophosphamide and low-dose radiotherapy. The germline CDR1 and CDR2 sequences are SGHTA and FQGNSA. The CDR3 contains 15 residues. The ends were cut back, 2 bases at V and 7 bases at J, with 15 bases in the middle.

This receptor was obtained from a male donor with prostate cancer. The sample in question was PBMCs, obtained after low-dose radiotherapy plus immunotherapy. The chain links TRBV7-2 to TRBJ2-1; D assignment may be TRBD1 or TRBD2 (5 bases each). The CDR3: CASSLLGVRWNEQFF. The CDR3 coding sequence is TGTGCCAGCAGCTTACTGGGGGTGCGCTGGAATGAGCAGTTCTTC.